A single T cell receptor beta chain is shown here with its context. Its antigen is unknown. Base qualities are not recorded, but no much larger clone differs from it by a single base. These data are taken from a study of blood T cell repertoires in COVID-19 (TCRdb year 2020). At the level of the whole study: Samples from collaborators originated in the United States, Italy and Spain and spanned both the acute and convalescent phases of COVID-19. Sample metadata almost always included a de-identified subject ID, COVID-19 status, age in years and sex. HLA class I and class II types, where available, came from metadata supplied by the sample provider rather than from assay-based typing. The prospective study material was composed of cDNA or gDNA derived from T cells, B-cell-depleted T cells, or PBMCs. The repertoires were made available in a free public database intended to serve as a resource for research on the immune response to SARS-CoV-2. The samples were drawn from two sources: the first 160 participants of the ongoing ImmuneRACE study, and 1,000 to 1,500 subjects contributed by 6 global collaborators. The dataset comprised deeply sampled blood TCRbeta repertoires from subjects exposed to, actively infected with, or recovered from COVID-19. Findings and caveats that apply to the study as a whole: The quantity of clinical and demographic metadata differed by source and by participant and was supplied without curation.

Whole blood was collected in K2EDTA tubes by collaborating institutions according to the institutions' own protocols. For TCRbeta analysis, collaborators shipped samples in one of three forms: frozen whole blood, isolated PBMCs, or DNA extracted from either of those sample types. Trimming removed 0 bases from V and 1 base from J, leaving 9 bases between the germline ends. Based on the germline V gene, the CDR1 and CDR2 sequences are ENHRY and SYGVKD. Including the terminal cysteine and phenylalanine, the CDR3 comprises 15 residues. Left in the record is the CDR3 DNA by itself, 45 bases read in frame from the first base. The immunoSEQ Assay, a bias-controlled multiplex PCR, was used to amplify TCRbeta CDR3 regions from genomic DNA. The paper's processing steps were these. Within the assay, amplification of reference gene primers was used to estimate how many nucleated cells each sample contained. Sequence reads were collapsed and filtered to measure the absolute abundance of every unique TCRbeta CDR3 rearrangement. For each sample, productive Simpson clonality was calculated by taking the square root of Simpson's diversity index across productive rearrangements. TCRdb obtained this table from immuneACCESS and retained in-frame rearrangements with V and J assigned. These tables miss some clones; where compared with another copy, unresolved V genes account for less than half of the shortfall, and the remainder is unexplained. From that table come the V and J calls and clone size; the DNA was used to work out D and trimming. Present in this sample are 150,000 to 160,000 clones, 75% to 90% of which were seen just once. Clones ranked in the top ten supply under 2.5% of the sample.

The TCR originated in a woman between 65 and 79 years old with acute or convalescent COVID-19. The specimen sequenced was peripheral blood. The rearrangement combines TRBV10-3 with TRBJ1-1, with no confident D gene call. The bases are TGTGCCATCAGTGAGTCGGTGTCTAAGAACACTGAAGCTTTCTTT. The resulting protein is CAISESVSKNTEAFF.